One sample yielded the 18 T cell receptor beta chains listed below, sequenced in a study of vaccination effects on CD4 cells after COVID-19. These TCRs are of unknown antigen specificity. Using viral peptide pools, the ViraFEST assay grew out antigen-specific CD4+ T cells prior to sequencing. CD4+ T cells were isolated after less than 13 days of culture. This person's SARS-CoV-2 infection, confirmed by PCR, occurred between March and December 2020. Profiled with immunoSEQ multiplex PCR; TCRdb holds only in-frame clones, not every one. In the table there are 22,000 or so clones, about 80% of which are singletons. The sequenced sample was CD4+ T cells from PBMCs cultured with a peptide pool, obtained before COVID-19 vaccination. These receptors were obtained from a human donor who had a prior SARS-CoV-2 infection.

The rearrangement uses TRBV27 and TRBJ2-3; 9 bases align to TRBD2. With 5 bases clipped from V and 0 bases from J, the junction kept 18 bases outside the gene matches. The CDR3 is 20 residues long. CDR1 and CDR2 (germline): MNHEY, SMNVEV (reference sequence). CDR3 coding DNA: TGTGCCAGCAGTCCACAGCGGTTAGCGGGGGCAACCGGGAGCACAGATACGCAGTATTTT. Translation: CASSPQRLAGATGSTDTQYF.

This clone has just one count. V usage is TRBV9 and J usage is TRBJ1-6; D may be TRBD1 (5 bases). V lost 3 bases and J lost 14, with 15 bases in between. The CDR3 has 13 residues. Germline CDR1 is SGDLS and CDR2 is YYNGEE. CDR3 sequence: CASSAGAKGTLHF. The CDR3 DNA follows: TGTGCCAGCAGCGCCGGGGCGAAGGGAACCCTCCACTTT.

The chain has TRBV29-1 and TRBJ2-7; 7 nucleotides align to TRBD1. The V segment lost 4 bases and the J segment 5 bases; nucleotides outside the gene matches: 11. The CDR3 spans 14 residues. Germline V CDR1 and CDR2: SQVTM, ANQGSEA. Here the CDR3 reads CSVGVGQRWNEQYF. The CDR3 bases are TGCAGCGTTGGAGTGGGACAGCGGTGGAACGAGCAGTACTTC.

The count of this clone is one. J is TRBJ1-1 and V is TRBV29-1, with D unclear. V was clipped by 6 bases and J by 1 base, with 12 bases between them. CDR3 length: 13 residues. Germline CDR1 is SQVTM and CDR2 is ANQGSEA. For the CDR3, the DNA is TGCAGCGTCGAGATCATGAGGAACACTGAAGCTTTCTTT. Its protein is CSVEIMRNTEAFF.

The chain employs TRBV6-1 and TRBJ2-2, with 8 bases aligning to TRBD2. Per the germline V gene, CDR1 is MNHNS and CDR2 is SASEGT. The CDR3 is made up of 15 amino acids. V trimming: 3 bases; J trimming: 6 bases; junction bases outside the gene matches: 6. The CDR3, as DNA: TGTGCCAGCAGTGACCTGGGACTAGGGTCCGGGGAGCTGTTTTTT. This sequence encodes CASSDLGLGSGELFF.

The CDR3 DNA reads TGTGCCAGCAGTTACTCTCGGAGAGGACAGAAATCTGGAAACACCATATATTTT. It codes for CASSYSRRGQKSGNTIYF. The rearrangement links TRBV6-2 or TRBV6-3 to TRBJ1-3; D may be TRBD1 (6 bases). Germline V lookup: CDR1 MNHEY, CDR2 SVGEGT. The CDR3 has 18 residues. Between the trimmed V and J ends, which lost 0 bases and 1 base, there was a span of 16 bases.

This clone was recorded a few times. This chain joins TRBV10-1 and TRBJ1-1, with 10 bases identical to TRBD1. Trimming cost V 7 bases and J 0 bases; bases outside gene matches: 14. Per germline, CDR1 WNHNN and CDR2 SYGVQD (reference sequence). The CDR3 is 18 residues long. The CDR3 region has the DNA TGCGCCAGCATCTTTTTTCCCCGGACAGGGGGGATGAACACTGAAGCTTTCTTT. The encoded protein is CASIFFPRTGGMNTEAFF.

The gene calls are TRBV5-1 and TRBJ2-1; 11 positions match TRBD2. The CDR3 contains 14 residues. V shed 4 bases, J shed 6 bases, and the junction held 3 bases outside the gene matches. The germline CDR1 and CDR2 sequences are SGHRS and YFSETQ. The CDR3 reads CASSIAGGRNEQFF. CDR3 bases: TGCGCCAGCAGCATAGCGGGGGGGCGCAATGAGCAGTTCTTC.

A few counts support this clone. Written as DNA, the CDR3 is TGTGCCAGCAGCCAGGAGGCCTCGAACACTGAAGCTTTCTTT. It codes for CASSQEASNTEAFF. The chain links TRBV3-1 (or the pseudogene TRBV3-2) to TRBJ1-1; D gene uncertain. The germline V and J ends were trimmed by 3 bases and 1 base, with 9 bases remaining between them. This CDR3 region has 14 residues. Per germline, CDR1 LGHDT and CDR2 YNNKEL (reference sequence).

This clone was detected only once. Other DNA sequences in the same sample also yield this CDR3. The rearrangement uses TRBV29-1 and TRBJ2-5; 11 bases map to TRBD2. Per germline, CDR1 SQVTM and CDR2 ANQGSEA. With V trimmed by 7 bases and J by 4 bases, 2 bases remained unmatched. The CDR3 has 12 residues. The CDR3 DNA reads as TGCAGCGGGCTAGCGGGAGGAGAGACCCAGTACTTC. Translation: CSGLAGGETQYF.

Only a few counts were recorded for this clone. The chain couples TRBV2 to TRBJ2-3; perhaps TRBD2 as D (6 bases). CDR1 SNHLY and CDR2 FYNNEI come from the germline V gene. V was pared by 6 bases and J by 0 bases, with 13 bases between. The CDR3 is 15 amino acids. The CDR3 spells CASRSGLISTDTQYF. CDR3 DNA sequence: TGTGCCAGCAGGAGTGGACTAATAAGCACAGATACGCAGTATTTT.

In DNA, the CDR3 is TGTGCCAGCTCGCGTGACCCGGGACAACTCTATGGCTACACCTTC. The encoded protein is CASSRDPGQLYGYTF. V usage is TRBV18 and J usage is TRBJ1-2, with a weak D call TRBD1 (6 bases). There are 15 residues in the CDR3. Germline V gene sequence: CDR1 KGHSH, CDR2 LQKENI. V was clipped by 6 bases and J by 4 bases, with 18 bases between them.

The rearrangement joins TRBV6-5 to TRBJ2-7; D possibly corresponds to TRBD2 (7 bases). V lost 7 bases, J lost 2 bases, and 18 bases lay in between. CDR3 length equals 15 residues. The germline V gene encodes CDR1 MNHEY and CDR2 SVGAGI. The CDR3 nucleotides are TGTGCCAGCATTCAAGTCGGGGGGCCGGCCTACGAGCAGTACTTC. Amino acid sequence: CASIQVGGPAYEQYF.

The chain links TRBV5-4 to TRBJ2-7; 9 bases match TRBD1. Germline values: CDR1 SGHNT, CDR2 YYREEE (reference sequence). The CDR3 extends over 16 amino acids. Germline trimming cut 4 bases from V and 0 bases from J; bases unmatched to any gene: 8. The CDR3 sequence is CASSRSGTGSSYEQYF. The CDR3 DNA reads TGTGCCAGCAGCCGATCCGGGACAGGGAGCTCCTACGAGCAGTACTTC.

The DNA for the CDR3 is TGTGCCAGCATCAGTGGTGGCTATGGCTACACCTTC. Its translation: CASISGGYGYTF. The V call is TRBV28, the J call TRBJ1-2; no reliable D call. CDR3 length equals 12 residues. Germline CDR1 is MDHEN and CDR2 is SYDVKM. With 7 bases removed from V and 4 bases from J, the gap between germline ends came to 10 bases.

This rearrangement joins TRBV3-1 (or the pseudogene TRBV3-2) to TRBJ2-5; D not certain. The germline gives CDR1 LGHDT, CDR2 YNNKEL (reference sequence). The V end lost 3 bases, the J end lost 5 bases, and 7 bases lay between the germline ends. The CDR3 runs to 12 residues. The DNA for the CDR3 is TGTGCCAGCAGCCACTACTCGGAGACCCAGTACTTC. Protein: CASSHYSETQYF.

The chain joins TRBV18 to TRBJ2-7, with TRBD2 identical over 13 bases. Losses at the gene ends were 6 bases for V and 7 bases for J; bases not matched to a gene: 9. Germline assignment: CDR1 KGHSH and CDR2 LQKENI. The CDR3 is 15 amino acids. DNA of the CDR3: TGTGCCAGCTCCCAGGGACTAGCGGGGAGAAGGGAGCAGTACTTC. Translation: CASSQGLAGRREQYF.

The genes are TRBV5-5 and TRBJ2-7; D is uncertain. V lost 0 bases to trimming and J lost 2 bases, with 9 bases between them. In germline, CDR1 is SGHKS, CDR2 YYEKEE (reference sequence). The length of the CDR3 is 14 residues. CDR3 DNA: TGTGCCAGCAGCTTGGCGGCGGAACCCTACGAGCAGTACTTC. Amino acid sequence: CASSLAAEPYEQYF.